This TCR beta chain was retrieved from a study of T cell responses to AZD1222 COVID-19 vaccine. Details on this clone: The same CDR3 arises from other DNA sequences in this sample as well.

Libraries were prepared by immunoSEQ multiplex PCR; TCRdb keeps only in-frame clonotypes and omits some of them. The sample yields approximately 70,000 clones, 75% to 90% seen once. The ends were cut back, 3 bases at V and 6 bases at J, with 9 bases in the middle. The germline V gene has CDR1 LNHDA and CDR2 SQIVND (reference sequence). The CDR3 totals 13 residues. The receptor's source is an adult in good health. V and J are TRBV19 and TRBJ1-5, with D perhaps matching TRBD1 (5 bases). Material: peripheral blood, obtained on day 0 of AZD1222 vaccination. In DNA, the CDR3 is TGTGCCAGTAGTATCCAGGGTGGTCAGCCCCAGCATTTT. The encoded protein is CASSIQGGQPQHF.